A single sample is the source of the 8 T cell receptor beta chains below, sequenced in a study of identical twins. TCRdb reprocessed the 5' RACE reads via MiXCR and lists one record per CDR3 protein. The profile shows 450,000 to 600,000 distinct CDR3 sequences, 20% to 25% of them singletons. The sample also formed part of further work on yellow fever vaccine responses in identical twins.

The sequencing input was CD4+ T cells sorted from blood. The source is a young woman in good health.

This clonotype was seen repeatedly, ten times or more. This CDR3 is CSAGDGGNTIYF. In DNA, the CDR3 is TGCAGTGCTGGGGACGGTGGAAACACCATATATTTT. V usage is TRBV20-1 and J usage is TRBJ1-3, with a tentative D call TRBD1 (5 bases). The CDR3 is 12 residues long. CDR1 and CDR2 (germline): DFQATT, SNEGSKA (reference sequence). V shed 5 bases and J shed 3 bases, with 8 bases lying between them.

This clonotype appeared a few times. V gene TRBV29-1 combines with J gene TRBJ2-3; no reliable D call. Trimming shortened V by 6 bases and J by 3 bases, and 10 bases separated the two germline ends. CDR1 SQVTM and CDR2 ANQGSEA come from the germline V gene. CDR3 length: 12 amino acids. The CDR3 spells CSVNTRTDTQYF. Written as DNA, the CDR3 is TGCAGCGTCAACACAAGGACAGATACGCAGTATTTT.

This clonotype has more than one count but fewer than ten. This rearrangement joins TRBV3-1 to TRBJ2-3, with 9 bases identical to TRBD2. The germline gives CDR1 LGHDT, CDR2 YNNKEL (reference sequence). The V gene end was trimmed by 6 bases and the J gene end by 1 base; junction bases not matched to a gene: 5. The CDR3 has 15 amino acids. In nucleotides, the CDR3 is TGTGCCAGCAGACTTAGCGGGAGTGGCACAGATACGCAGTATTTT. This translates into CASRLSGSGTDTQYF.

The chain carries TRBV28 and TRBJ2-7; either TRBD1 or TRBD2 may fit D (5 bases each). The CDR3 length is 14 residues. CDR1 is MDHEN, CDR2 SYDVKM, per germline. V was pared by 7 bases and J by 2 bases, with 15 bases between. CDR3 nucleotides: TGTGCCAGCACACGAGAACGGGACCCCTACGAGCAGTACTTC. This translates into CASTRERDPYEQYF.

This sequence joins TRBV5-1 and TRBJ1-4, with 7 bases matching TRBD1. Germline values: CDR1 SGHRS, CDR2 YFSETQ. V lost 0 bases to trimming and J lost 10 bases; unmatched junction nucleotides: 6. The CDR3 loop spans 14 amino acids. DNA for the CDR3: TGCGCCAGCAGCTTGGGACAGGGACGAGGAAAACTGTTTTTT. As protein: CASSLGQGRGKLFF.

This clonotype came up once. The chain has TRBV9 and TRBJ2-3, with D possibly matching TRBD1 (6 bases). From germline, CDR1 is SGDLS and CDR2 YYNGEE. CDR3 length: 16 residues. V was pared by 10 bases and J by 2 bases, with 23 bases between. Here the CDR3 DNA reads TGTGCCGCCTCGTCCGGTGGGGGCGGGCCCACAGATACGCAGTATTTT. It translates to CAASSGGGGPTDTQYF.

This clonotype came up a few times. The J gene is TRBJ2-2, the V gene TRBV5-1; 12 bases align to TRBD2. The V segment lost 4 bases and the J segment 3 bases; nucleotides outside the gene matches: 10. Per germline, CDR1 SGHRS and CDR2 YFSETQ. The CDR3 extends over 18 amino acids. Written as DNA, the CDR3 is TGCGCCAGCAGCCCCGAGACTAGCGGGAGAACCCACACCGGGGAGCTGTTTTTT. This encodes CASSPETSGRTHTGELFF.

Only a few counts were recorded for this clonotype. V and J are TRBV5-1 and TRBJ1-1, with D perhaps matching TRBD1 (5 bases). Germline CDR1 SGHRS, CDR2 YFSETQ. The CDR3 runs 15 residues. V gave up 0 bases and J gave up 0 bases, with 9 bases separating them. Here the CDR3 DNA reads TGCGCCAGCAGCTTGGGTGGGGCTCTGAACACTGAAGCTTTCTTT. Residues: CASSLGGALNTEAFF. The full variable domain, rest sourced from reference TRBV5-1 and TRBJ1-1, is KAGVTQTPRYLIKTRGQQVTLSCSPISGHRSVSWYQQTPGQGLQFLFEYFSETQRNKGNFPGRFSGRQFSNSRSEMNVSTLELGDSALYLCASSLGGALNTEAFFGQGTRLTVV.